This T cell receptor (beta chain) was observed in a study of T cell clonality in common variable immunodeficiency. Study-level points and caveats: What drives increased CVID clonality needs T cell subpopulation sequencing. Compared with healthy controls, CVID subjects showed increased TCRbeta clonality, mostly in about a third. In common variable immunodeficiency, TCR beta chains reportedly carried fewer deletions and N-nucleotide insertions.

TCRdb's table, derived via immunoSEQ multiplex PCR, lists solely in-frame clones and lacks some. The record shows over 30,000 clones for this sample, with no singletons present. This clone was recorded at least ten times. The antigen is unknown. The CDR3 end is not reached by the read, which stops 3 residues before it; the germline J gene fills it in. Patients had low serum IgG, IgA and/or IgM and specific antibody deficiency. Blood came from CVID subjects not ill and not taking immunomodulatory or immunosuppressive medication. Germline values: CDR1 KGHSH, CDR2 LQKENI. V shed 5 bases, J shed 6 bases, and the junction held 9 bases outside the gene matches. The CDR3 spans 15 residues.

Source material: peripheral blood mononuclear cells. The clonotype was recovered from a human donor with common variable immunodeficiency. The rearrangement joins TRBV18 to TRBJ2-3; TRBD1 matches 9 bases. CDR3: CASSTGQGSKDTQYF. Partial CDR3 DNA: TGTGCCAGCTCAACTGGACAGGGGAGCAAGGATACG.